A selection of T cell receptor beta chains follows, all from one sample in a study of blood T cell repertoires in COVID-19. The method was immunoSEQ multiplex PCR; TCRdb's version includes in-frame clones alone and lacks a portion of them. The sample records more than 150,000 clones, around 81% being singletons. The source material was peripheral blood. The receptors shown here come from a woman at least 80 years old with COVID-19, enrolled during active disease. Each CDR3 is given without its conserved first and last residue.

j_call v_call cdr3_aa
TRBJ1-6 TRBV6-1 ASSEQGIFSNSPLH
TRBJ1-4 TRBV5-1 ASSLGAGINEKLF
TRBJ1-2 TRBV3-1/TRBV3-2 ASSQDWAGSYYGYT
TRBJ2-2 TRBV2 ASGQGSMNTGELF
TRBJ1-2 TRBV7-9 ASSDGARGRYGYT
TRBJ2-6 TRBV19 ASSMWAGSSGANVLT
TRBJ2-1 TRBV14 ASSRGLAHYNEQF
TRBJ2-2 TRBV7-7 ASSSTSGNTGELF
TRBJ2-1 TRBV7-9 ASSLLAGAYNEQF
TRBJ1-1 TRBV6-1 ASSEYGTEAF
TRBJ2-7 TRBV3-1/TRBV3-2 ASSQGAGVSSYSYEQY
TRBJ1-5 TRBV5-3 ARSWKGQGGLRNQPQH
TRBJ1-1 TRBV19 ASRQGTSGTEAF
TRBJ2-7 TRBV28 ASIDRGWEQY
TRBJ1-2 TRBV12-3/TRBV12-4 ASTRSKYGYT
TRBJ1-6 TRBV7-9 ASSFRDINSPLH
TRBJ2-2 TRBV11-3 ASSLEQDGELF
TRBJ2-1 TRBV5-1 ASSLGPSGYNEQF
TRBJ1-5 TRBV15 ATSRDSRGPQH
TRBJ1-6 TRBV28 ASSLLQTGNSPLH
TRBJ2-1 TRBV28 ASSLWGTRSAEQF
TRBJ2-3 TRBV27 ASSRLARGTDTQY